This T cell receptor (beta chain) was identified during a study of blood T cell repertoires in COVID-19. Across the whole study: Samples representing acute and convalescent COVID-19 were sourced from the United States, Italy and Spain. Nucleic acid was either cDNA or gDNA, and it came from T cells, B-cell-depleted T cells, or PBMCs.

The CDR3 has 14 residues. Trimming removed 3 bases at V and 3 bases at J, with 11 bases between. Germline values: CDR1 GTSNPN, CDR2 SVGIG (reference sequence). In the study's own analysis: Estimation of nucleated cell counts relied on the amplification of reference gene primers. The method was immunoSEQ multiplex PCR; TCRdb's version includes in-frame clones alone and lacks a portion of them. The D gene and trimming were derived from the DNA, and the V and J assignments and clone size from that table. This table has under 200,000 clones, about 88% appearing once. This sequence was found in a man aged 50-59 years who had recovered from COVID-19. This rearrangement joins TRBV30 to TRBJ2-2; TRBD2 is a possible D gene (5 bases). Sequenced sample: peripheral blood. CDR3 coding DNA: TGTGCCTGGAGCCTGCCCGGGGACACCGGGGAGCTGTTTTTT. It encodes CAWSLPGDTGELFF.